This TCR beta chain was captured by sequencing in a study of blood T cell repertoires in COVID-19. Study-level background: Specimens from acute and convalescent COVID-19 originated in the United States, Italy and Spain.

Clones were sequenced by immunoSEQ multiplex PCR, and TCRdb holds only the in-frame ones, with some missing. The sample has 150,000 to 250,000 clones; 75% to 85% are singletons. Sequencing used peripheral blood. The receptor was isolated from a woman in her thirties or forties with COVID-19, enrolled during active disease.

The DNA of the CDR3 is TGCGCCAGCAGCCAAGGCCGCTCTTGGGGCCGGATCAAAAACATTCAGTACTTC. Protein: CASSQGRSWGRIKNIQYF. V gene TRBV4-1 combines with J gene TRBJ2-4, with D maybe TRBD1 (5 bases). Trimming removed 1 base at V and 3 bases at J, with 19 bases between. Germline CDR1 reads MGHRA; CDR2 reads YSYEKL. The CDR3 extends over 18 amino acids.